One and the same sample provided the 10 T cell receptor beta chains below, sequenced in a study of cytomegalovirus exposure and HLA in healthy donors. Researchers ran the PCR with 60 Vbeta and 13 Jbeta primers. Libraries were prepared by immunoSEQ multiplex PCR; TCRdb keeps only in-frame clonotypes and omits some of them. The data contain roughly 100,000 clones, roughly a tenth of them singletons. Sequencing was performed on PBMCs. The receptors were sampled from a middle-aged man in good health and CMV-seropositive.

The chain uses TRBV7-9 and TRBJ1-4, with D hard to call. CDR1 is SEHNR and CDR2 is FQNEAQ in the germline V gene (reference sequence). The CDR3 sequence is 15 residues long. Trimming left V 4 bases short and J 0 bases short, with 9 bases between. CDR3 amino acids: CASSSSLATNEKLFF. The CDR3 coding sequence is TGTGCCAGCAGCTCCTCTCTCGCAACTAATGAAAAACTGTTTTTT.

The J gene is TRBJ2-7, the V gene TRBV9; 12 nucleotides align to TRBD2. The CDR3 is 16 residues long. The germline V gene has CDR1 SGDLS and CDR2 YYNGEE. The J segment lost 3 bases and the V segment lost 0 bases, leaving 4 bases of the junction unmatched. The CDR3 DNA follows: TGTGCCAGCAGCGTAGGACTAGCGGGAGCCTTCTACGAGCAGTACTTC. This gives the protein CASSVGLAGAFYEQYF.

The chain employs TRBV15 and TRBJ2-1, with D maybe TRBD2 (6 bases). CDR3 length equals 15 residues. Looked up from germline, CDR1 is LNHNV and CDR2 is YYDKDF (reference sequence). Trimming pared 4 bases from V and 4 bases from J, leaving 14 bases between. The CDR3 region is CATSTSGDYYNEQFF. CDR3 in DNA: TGTGCCACCAGCACATCGGGAGATTATTACAATGAGCAGTTCTTC.

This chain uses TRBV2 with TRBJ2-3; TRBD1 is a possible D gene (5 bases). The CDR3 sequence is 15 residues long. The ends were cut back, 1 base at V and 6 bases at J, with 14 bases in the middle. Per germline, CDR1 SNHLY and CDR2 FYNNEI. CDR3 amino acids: CASSEDGAQWDTQYF. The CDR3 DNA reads TGTGCCAGCAGTGAAGATGGGGCCCAGTGGGATACGCAGTATTTT.

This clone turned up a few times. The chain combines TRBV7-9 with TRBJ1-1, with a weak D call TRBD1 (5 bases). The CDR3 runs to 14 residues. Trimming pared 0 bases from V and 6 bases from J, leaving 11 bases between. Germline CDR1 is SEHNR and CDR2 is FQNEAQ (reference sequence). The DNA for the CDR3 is TGTGCCAGCAGCTTAGCAGCCAGGGTATCTGAAGCTTTCTTT. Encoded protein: CASSLAARVSEAFF. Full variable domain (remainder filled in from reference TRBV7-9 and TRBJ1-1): DTGVSQNPRHKITKRGQNVTFRCDPISEHNRLYWYRQTLGQGPEFLTYFQNEAQLEKSRLLSDRFSAERPKGSFSTLEIQRTEQGDSAMYLCASSLAARVSEAFFGQGTRLTVV.

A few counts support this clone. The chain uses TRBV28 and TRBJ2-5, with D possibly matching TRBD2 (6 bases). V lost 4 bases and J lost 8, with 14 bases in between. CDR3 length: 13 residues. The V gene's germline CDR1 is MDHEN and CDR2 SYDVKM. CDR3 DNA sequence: TGTGCCAGCAGTTCTACTTGGCGGGGAACCCAGTACTTC. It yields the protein CASSSTWRGTQYF.

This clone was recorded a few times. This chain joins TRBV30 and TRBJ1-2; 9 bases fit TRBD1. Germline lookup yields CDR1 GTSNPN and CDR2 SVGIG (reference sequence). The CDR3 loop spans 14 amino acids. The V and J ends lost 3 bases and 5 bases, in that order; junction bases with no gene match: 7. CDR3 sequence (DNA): TGTGCCTGGAGACAGGGGGCATCCCGGTATGGCTACACCTTC. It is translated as CAWRQGASRYGYTF. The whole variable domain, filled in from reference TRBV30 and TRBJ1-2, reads SQTIHQWPATLVQPVGSPLSLECTVEGTSNPNLYWYRQAAGRGLQLLFYSVGIGQISSEVPQNLSASRPQDRQFILSSKKLLLSDSGFYLCAWRQGASRYGYTFGSGTRLTVV.

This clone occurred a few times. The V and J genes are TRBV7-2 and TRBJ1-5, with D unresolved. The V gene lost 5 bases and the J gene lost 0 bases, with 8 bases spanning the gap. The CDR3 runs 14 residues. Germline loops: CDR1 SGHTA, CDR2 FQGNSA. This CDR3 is CASSPTDSNQPQHF. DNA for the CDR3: TGTGCCAGCAGCCCCACAGATAGCAATCAGCCCCAGCATTTT.

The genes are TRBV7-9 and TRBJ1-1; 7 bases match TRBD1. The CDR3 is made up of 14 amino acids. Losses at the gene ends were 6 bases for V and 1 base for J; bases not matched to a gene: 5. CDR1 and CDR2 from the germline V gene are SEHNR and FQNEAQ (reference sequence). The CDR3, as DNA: TGTGCCAGCAGAGGGAGACAGGGGAACACTGAAGCTTTCTTT. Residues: CASRGRQGNTEAFF.

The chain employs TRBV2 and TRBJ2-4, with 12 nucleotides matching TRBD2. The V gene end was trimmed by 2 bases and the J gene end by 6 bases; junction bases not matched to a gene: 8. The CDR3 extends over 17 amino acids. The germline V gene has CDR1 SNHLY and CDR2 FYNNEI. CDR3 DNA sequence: TGTGCCAGCAGTGAATTGGAACTAGCGGGAGGCAGAAACATTCAGTACTTC. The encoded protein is CASSELELAGGRNIQYF.